This T cell receptor (beta chain) emerged from a study of cytomegalovirus exposure and HLA in healthy donors. Study at large: A prior study identified over 100 million unique TCR beta sequences from about 179 million T cells.

Germline CDR1 is SGHNT and CDR2 is YYREEE (reference sequence). The CDR3 sequence is 14 residues long. The J segment lost 5 bases and the V segment lost 1 base, leaving 3 bases of the junction unmatched. The PCR employed 60 Vbeta primers together with 13 Jbeta primers. Assay: immunoSEQ multiplex PCR; the TCRdb copy retains only in-frame clones and omits some. The sample carries around 140,000 clones, just under 80% recorded once. The chain combines TRBV5-4 with TRBJ2-7; TRBD1 matches 10 bases. Sequencing was performed on PBMCs. This clonotype was sampled from a woman between 18 and 29 years old in good health and CMV-seronegative. The CDR3 region is CASSLRDRGNEQYF. CDR3 in DNA: TGTGCCAGCAGCTTGAGGGACAGGGGCAACGAGCAGTACTTC.